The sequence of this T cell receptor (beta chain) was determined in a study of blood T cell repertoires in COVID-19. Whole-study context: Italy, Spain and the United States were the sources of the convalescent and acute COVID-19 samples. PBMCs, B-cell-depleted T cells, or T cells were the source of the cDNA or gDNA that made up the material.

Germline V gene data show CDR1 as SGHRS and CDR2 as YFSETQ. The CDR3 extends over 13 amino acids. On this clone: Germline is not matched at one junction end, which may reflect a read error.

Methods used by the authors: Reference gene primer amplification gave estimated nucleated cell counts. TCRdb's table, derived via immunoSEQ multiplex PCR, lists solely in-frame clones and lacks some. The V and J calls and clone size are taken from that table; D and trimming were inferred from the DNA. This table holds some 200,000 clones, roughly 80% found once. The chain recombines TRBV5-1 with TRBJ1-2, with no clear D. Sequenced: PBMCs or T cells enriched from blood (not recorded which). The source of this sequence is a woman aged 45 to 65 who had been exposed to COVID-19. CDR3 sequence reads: CASSTGFSDGCTF. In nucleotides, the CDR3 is TGCGCCAGCAGCACGGGGTTTTCAGATGGCTGCACCTTC.